Listed below are T cell receptor beta chains from one sample, sequenced in a study of blood T cell repertoires in COVID-19. Some clones are missing from TCRdb's copy, which holds only in-frame ones; the method was immunoSEQ multiplex PCR. The data hold some 200,000 clones, with roughly 82% observed a single time. Sequences were obtained from peripheral blood. The receptors here all came from a woman between 40 and 50 years old with acute or convalescent COVID-19. Both conserved end residues are part of each CDR3. Fields, in order: D gene, V gene, J gene, clone size, CDR3 protein, CDR3 DNA. D genes are given only for firm matches. Not all rows give a size; the values are once, few, many and, for expanded clones, a class.

>.|TRBV12-5|TRBJ1-2|.
CASGFTGDYGYTF
TGTGCTAGTGGTTTTACGGGGGACTATGGCTACACCTTC
>TRBD2|TRBV9|TRBJ2-1|.
CASSVDASGGWVGQFF
TGTGCCAGCAGCGTAGATGCTAGCGGGGGCTGGGTCGGGCAGTTCTTC
>TRBD2|TRBV7-6|TRBJ2-1|.
CASSLVSASGSSYNEQFF
TGTGCCAGCAGCTTAGTCAGCGCTAGCGGGAGCTCCTACAATGAGCAGTTCTTC
>.|TRBV24-1|TRBJ2-5|.
CATSDLRAETQYF
TGTGCCACCAGTGATTTGCGTGCGGAGACCCAGTACTTC
>.|TRBV6-6|TRBJ1-2|once
CASSPTGFGALGDYGYTF
TGTGCCAGCAGTCCTACAGGGTTCGGGGCCTTGGGGGACTATGGCTACACCTTC
>.|TRBV7-9|TRBJ2-1|.
CASSQDYPGEQFF
TGTGCCAGCAGCCAGGACTACCCGGGCGAGCAGTTCTTC
>TRBD1|TRBV9|TRBJ1-5|.
CASSSSAGQDNQPQHF
TGTGCCAGCAGCTCTAGCGCGGGACAGGACAATCAGCCCCAGCATTTT
>.|TRBV6-6|TRBJ2-7|.
CAASSGFSEQYF
TGTGCCGCGAGCAGCGGGTTTAGCGAGCAGTACTTC
>.|TRBV5-1|TRBJ1-2|.
CASSTAGDYGYTF
TGCGCCAGCAGTACCGCCGGGGACTATGGCTACACCTTC
>.|TRBV19|TRBJ1-5|.
CASSIVGGAHRPQHF
TGTGCCAGTAGTATAGTCGGGGGGGCGCACCGGCCCCAGCATTTT
>TRBD2|TRBV10-3|TRBJ2-7|.
CAISGSREGSPYEQYF
TGTGCCATCAGTGGGTCTCGGGAGGGGTCCCCCTACGAGCAGTACTTC
>.|TRBV27|TRBJ1-6|.
CASSPPGYNSPLHF
TGTGCCAGCAGTCCGCCGGGTTATAATTCACCCCTCCACTTT
>.|TRBV29-1|TRBJ2-1|.
CSVEGGDSNEQFF
TGCAGCGTTGAAGGCGGGGACTCCAATGAGCAGTTCTTC
>.|TRBV3-1/TRBV3-2|TRBJ2-2|.
CASSQDQWQRVLLTGELFF
TGTGCCAGCAGCCAAGATCAGTGGCAGCGGGTATTACTCACCGGGGAGCTGTTTTTT
>.|TRBV9|TRBJ1-3|.
CASSVGTGTGNTIYF
TGTGCCAGCAGCGTAGGAACCGGGACTGGAAACACCATATATTTT
>.|TRBV6-5|TRBJ2-6|once
CASTPRGTGANVLTF
TGTGCCAGCACCCCAAGAGGGACTGGGGCCAACGTCCTGACTTTC
>TRBD1|TRBV30|TRBJ1-5|.
CAWSSRGPKRQPQHF
TGTGCCTGGAGTTCCAGGGGGCCAAAGAGGCAGCCCCAGCATTTT
>TRBD1|TRBV5-1|TRBJ1-5|few
CASSLAPGQGSNQPQHF
TGCGCCAGCAGCTTGGCCCCGGGACAGGGTAGCAATCAGCCCCAGCATTTT
>TRBD1|TRBV5-1|TRBJ1-6|.
CASSPGDRDNSPLHF
TGCGCCAGCAGCCCGGGGGACAGGGATAATTCACCCCTCCACTTT
>.|TRBV5-5|TRBJ2-7|.
CASSLLQTSLREQYF
TGTGCCAGCAGCTTGTTACAGACCAGTCTACGCGAGCAGTACTTC